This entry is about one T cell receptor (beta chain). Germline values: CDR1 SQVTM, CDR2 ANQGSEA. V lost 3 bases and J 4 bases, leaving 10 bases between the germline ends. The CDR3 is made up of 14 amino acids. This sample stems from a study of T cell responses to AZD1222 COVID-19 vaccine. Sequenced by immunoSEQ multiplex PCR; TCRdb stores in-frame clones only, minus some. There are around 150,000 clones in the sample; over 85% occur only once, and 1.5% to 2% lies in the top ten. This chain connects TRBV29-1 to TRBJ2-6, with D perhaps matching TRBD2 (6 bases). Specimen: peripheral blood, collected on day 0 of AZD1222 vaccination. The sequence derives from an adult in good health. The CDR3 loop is CSVDGGPGANVLTF. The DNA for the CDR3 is TGCAGCGTTGATGGAGGGCCCGGGGCCAACGTCCTGACTTTC.